The clone carrying this T cell receptor (beta chain) came up a few times. Antigen unknown. Unique molecular identifiers were incorporated into the prepared TCRbeta library. A single record per CDR3 protein comes from TCRdb applying MiXCR to the PCR reads. Among about 980,000 distinct CDR3 sequences listed, around 30% were seen once. The data stem from a study of T-cell reconstitution after alpha-beta-depleted transplantation in children. Study findings and constraints: It was reported that alpha-beta T cells came from several hundred expanded graft clones (about two months after transplant). Recipient T cells and thymic progenitors that survived were the source of the high TCRbeta diversity seen at day 60 in some patients.

This specimen consisted of PBMCs, mostly from graft donor cells, obtained 360 days after TCRalphabeta/CD19-depleted stem cell transplant. The source of this sequence is a boy under two years old who had a stem cell transplant for SCID, so the T cells may come from the graft donor.

Here the CDR3 reads CASSFGAGLSGGARPTDTQYF. For the CDR3, the DNA is TGCGCCAGCAGCTTTGGCGCCGGTCTAAGCGGGGGAGCTCGCCCCACAGATACGCAGTATTTT. The J gene is TRBJ2-3, the V gene TRBV5-1; 8 bases agree with TRBD2. CDR1 is SGHRS and CDR2 is YFSETQ in the germline V gene. J lost 2 bases, V lost 2 bases, and 22 bases had no gene match. The CDR3 sequence is 21 residues long. The variable domain in full, with the rest retrieved from reference TRBV5-1 and TRBJ2-3, is KAGVTQTPRYLIKTRGQQVTLSCSPISGHRSVSWYQQTPGQGLQFLFEYFSETQRNKGNFPGRFSGRQFSNSRSEMNVSTLELGDSALYLCASSFGAGLSGGARPTDTQYFGPGTRLTVL.